This T cell receptor (beta chain) was identified during a study of blood T cell repertoires in COVID-19. Study in general: Nucleic acid was either cDNA or gDNA, and it came from T cells, B-cell-depleted T cells, or PBMCs.

The Seattle patients, enrolled during active infection, were followed longitudinally. Authors' analysis steps: The authors estimated nucleated cell counts from reference gene primer amplification. Using immunoSEQ multiplex PCR, the repertoire was profiled, and TCRdb retains in-frame clones only, with some absent. V, J and clone size derive from that table, while D and trimming were established from the DNA sequence. The sample yields about 100,000 clones, approximately 80% seen once. This clonotype was sampled from a man older than 75 with COVID-19, enrolled during active disease. What was sequenced was peripheral blood.

The CDR3 region has the DNA TGTGCCTGGAGTGTACGACAGGGGATCAGGTCTGAAGCTTTCTTT. Protein sequence: CAWSVRQGIRSEAFF. The rearrangement uses TRBV30 and TRBJ1-1, with 8 bases aligning to TRBD1. This CDR3 is 15 amino acids long. Germline V gene data show CDR1 as GTSNPN and CDR2 as SVGIG (reference sequence). J lost 6 bases, V lost 0 bases, and 9 bases had no gene match.